This entry concerns a single TCR beta chain. Its antigen remains unidentified. Clones were read by immunoSEQ multiplex PCR, and TCRdb kept only the in-frame ones, dropping some. The sample yields about 76,000 clones, about 80% seen once. Trimming cost V 8 bases and J 4 bases, with 9 bases left between them. The length of the CDR3 is 12 residues. Germline lookup yields CDR1 MNHEY and CDR2 SMNVEV (reference sequence). The sample is drawn from a study of T cell responses to AZD1222 COVID-19 vaccine. Study-wide results and limits: Regions 160-218 and 743-854 held dominance among vaccine-associated CD4 TCRs, which spanned spike.

The chain has TRBV27 and TRBJ1-5; no clear D. The input for sequencing was peripheral blood, taken 28 days after the second dose of the MenACWY control vaccine. The clonotype comes from an adult who received the MenACWY meningococcal vaccine as a control. As DNA, the CDR3 is TGTGCCAGCTGGACTTTTAATCAGCCCCAGCATTTT. This codes for CASWTFNQPQHF.